The 5 T cell receptor beta chains below come from one sample, sequenced in a study of CD8+CD57+ T cells in acquired aplastic anemia. Researchers used genomic DNA as the template to profile TCR beta VDJ and CDR3. Via MiXCR, TCRdb re-called the reads, giving one row per CDR3 protein. The sample has 150,000 to 200,000 distinct CDR3 sequences, 55% to 70% seen once; the top ten hold under 60%. Sequencing was performed on sorted CD4+, CD8+, or CD8+CD57+ T cells (not recorded which) from PBMCs. The receptors here all came from a human donor with severe aplastic anemia or a healthy control (not recorded which).

Here the CDR3 reads CAISALGTEAFF. CDR3 bases: TGTGCCATCAGCGCCCTTGGGACTGAAGCTTTCTTT. The chain employs TRBV10-3 and TRBJ1-1, with D hard to call. Germline CDR1 is ENHRY and CDR2 is SYGVKD. The CDR3 consists of 12 residues. Trimming cost V 6 bases and J 5 bases, with 10 bases left between them.

This clonotype appeared once. V is TRBV20-1 and J is TRBJ2-3; TRBD2 aligns across 7 bases. Germline assignment: CDR1 DFQATT and CDR2 SNEGSKA (reference sequence). V lost 2 bases to trimming and J lost 3 bases; unmatched junction nucleotides: 8. The CDR3 runs 15 residues. The CDR3 bases are TGCAGTGCTAGACCGGGAGGTGAAGGGACAGATACGCAGTATTTT. It codes for CSARPGGEGTDTQYF.

As regards this clonotype: The germline gene is not matched at one end of the junction; a read error may be the cause. The gene calls are TRBV7-2 and TRBJ2-3; D gene uncertain. The CDR3 is 13 residues long. The V gene's germline CDR1 is SGHTA and CDR2 FQGNSA. The CDR3 is CASGLRRSDTQYF. The CDR3 region has the DNA TGTGCCAGCGGCTTACGTAGGTCAGATACGCAGTATTTT.

The chain recombines TRBV20-1 with TRBJ2-5; 9 bases match TRBD2. V was clipped by 3 bases and J by 5 bases; unmatched bases: 10. Germline V gene lookup returns CDR1 DFQATT and CDR2 SNEGSKA (reference sequence). This CDR3 has 15 amino acids. The CDR3: CSARVLAGVGETQYF. CDR3 DNA sequence: TGCAGTGCTAGGGTTTTAGCGGGAGTGGGGGAGACCCAGTACTTC.

This clonotype was seen a few times. V usage is TRBV10-1 and J usage is TRBJ2-1; a weak D match, TRBD2 (6 bases). V lost 3 bases, J lost 9 bases, and 12 bases lay in between. The CDR3 sequence is 13 residues long. CDR1 WNHNN and CDR2 SYGVQD come from the germline V gene (reference sequence). This chain's CDR3 is CASSEREAGEQFF. The CDR3 DNA sequence: TGCGCCAGCAGTGAAAGGGAGGCGGGTGAGCAGTTCTTC.